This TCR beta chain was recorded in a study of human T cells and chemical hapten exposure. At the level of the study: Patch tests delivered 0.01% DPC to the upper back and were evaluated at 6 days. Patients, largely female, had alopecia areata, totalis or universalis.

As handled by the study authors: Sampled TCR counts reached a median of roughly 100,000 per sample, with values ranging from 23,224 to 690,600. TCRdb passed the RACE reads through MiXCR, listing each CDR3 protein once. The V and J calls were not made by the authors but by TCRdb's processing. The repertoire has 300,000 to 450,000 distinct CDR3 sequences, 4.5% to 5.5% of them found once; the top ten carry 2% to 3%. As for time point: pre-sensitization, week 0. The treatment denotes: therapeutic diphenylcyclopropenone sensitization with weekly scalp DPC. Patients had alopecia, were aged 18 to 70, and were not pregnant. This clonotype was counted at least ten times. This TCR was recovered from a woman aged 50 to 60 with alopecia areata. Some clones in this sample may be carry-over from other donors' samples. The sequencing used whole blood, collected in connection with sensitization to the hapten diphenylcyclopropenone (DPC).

CDR3 bases: TGTGCCAGCACCCAGGGCCACCCTTGGGAGCAGTACTTC. Amino acid sequence: CASTQGHPWEQYF. The rearrangement joins TRBV6-5 to TRBJ2-7; D is possibly TRBD1 (5 bases). The CDR3 consists of 13 residues. CDR1 is MNHEY, CDR2 SVGAGI, per germline. Trimming removed 7 bases at V and 7 bases at J, with 17 bases between.